This T cell receptor (beta chain) was identified in a study of cytomegalovirus exposure and HLA in healthy donors. Study-level findings and limits: Across donors, most TCRs were seen rarely, yet some public ones were widespread. A later analysis found first-cohort TCR clusters tended to co-occur in the 90 to 150 validation repertoires. It was confirmed in vitro that a few of the CMV-associated chains were specific for CMV antigens. Cytomegalovirus status, reportedly, was diagnosed with high specificity and sensitivity by the classifier.

The repertoire was sequenced with immunoSEQ multiplex PCR; TCRdb's copy has only in-frame clones and lacks some. The sample records 150,000 to 200,000 clones, around 82% being singletons. About this clone: As yet, its antigen is unknown.

Trimming removed 4 bases from V and 0 bases from J, with 14 bases in between. Per the germline V gene, CDR1 is SGHRS and CDR2 is YFSETQ. This CDR3 is built from 16 residues. Material: PBMCs. This chain links TRBV5-1 with TRBJ1-3; D is ambiguous. This TCR derives from a man aged 30-40 years in good health and CMV-seropositive. The DNA of the CDR3 is TGCGCCAGCAGCGGAGGTCAGCCGGACTCTGGAAACACCATATATTTT. Protein: CASSGGQPDSGNTIYF.